This T cell receptor beta chain stems from a study of blood T cell repertoires in COVID-19. At the level of the study: Samples came from the United States, Italy and Spain, spanning acute and convalescent COVID-19. From T cells, B-cell-depleted T cells, or PBMCs came the material, which was cDNA or gDNA.

The V and J ends lost 0 bases and 3 bases respectively, with 17 bases between them. CDR1 and CDR2 (germline): MGHRA, YSYEKL. CDR3 size: 17 residues. The method was immunoSEQ multiplex PCR; TCRdb's version includes in-frame clones alone and lacks a portion of them. The table has over 45,000 clones, around 86% seen once. The sequenced sample was peripheral blood. The sequence was collected from a man aged 50 or older with active COVID-19. The rearrangement uses TRBV4-1 and TRBJ1-2; D unresolved. The CDR3 loop reads CASSQETAAGRDYGYTF. CDR3 sequence (DNA): TGCGCCAGCAGCCAAGAAACAGCGGCAGGACGTGACTATGGCTACACCTTC.